The text below deals with one TCR beta chain. This CDR3 comprises 16 residues. V lost 5 bases, J lost 7 bases, and 10 bases stayed unmatched. Per germline, CDR1 SNHLY and CDR2 FYNNEI. As originally analysed: Researchers report that nucleated cell counts were estimated from reference gene primer amplification. Clones were read by immunoSEQ multiplex PCR, and TCRdb kept only the in-frame ones, dropping some. The DNA was the basis for D and trimming; V, J and clone size are from that table. The sample lists around 100,000 clones; 90% were seen once. This sample was taken from a study of blood T cell repertoires in COVID-19. Overall study: Material from acute and convalescent COVID-19 was sourced from the United States, Italy and Spain. The cDNA or gDNA used as material had been derived from T cells, B-cell-depleted T cells, or PBMCs.

Sequencing used peripheral blood. The V gene is TRBV2, the J gene TRBJ2-7; TRBD2 aligns across 14 bases. The sequence came from a man aged 50-59 years with acute or convalescent COVID-19. The CDR3 is CASSPGTSGSLGEQYF. CDR3 nucleotides: TGTGCCAGCAGTCCTGGGACTAGCGGGAGTTTAGGGGAGCAGTACTTC.